This TCR beta chain was retrieved from a study of vaccination effects on CD4 cells after COVID-19. Background on the study: It was a median of 72 days after the second dose that post-vaccine samples were obtained. Whole-study results and caveats: Limitations: small convalescent group and missing early post-infection timepoints.

Comments on this clone: Its target is unknown.

Data came from immunoSEQ multiplex PCR; TCRdb stores just in-frame clones and leaves some out. The data hold about 30,000 clones, with 74% observed a single time. Trimming took 10 bases from V and 6 from J, leaving 9 bases between them. This CDR3 is 11 amino acids long. Looked up from germline, CDR1 is MNHEY and CDR2 is SMNVEV (reference sequence). Expansion of antigen-specific CD4+ T cells with viral peptide pools was carried out by the ViraFEST assay before sequencing. Subsequent to a culture period of 10 to 11 days, CD4+ T cells were isolated. Subjects were given two BNT162b2 or mRNA-1273 vaccine doses. People in the vaccine group had not been infected with SARS-CoV-2 before, and their nucleocapsid antibodies were negative. PBMC cultures contained about 2 million cells per well, approximately 10 IU/ml IL-2 and 10 ug/ml peptides.

Source: CD4+ T cells from PBMCs cultured with HCoV-OC43 spike peptides, taken after COVID-19 vaccination. The subset: HCoV-OC43 spike overlapping peptide pool stimulation. The J gene is TRBJ2-2, the V gene TRBV27, with TRBD2 as a possible D gene (6 bases). The receptor was derived from a human donor who received a COVID-19 vaccine. CDR3 DNA: TGTGCCACCCGGAGGGCCGGGGAGCTGTTTTTT. Translating gives CATRRAGELFF.